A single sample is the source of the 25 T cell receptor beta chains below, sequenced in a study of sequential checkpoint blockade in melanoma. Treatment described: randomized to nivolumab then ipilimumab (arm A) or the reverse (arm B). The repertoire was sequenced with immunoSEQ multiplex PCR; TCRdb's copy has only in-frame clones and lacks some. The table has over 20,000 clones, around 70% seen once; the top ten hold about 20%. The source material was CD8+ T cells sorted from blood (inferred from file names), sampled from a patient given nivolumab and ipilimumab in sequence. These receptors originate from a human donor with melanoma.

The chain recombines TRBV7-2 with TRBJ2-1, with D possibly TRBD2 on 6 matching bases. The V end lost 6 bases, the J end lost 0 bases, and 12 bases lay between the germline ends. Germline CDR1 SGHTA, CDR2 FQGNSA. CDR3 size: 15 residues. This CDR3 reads CASRVAESSYNEQFF. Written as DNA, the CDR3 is TGTGCCAGCAGAGTAGCGGAGAGCTCCTACAATGAGCAGTTCTTC.

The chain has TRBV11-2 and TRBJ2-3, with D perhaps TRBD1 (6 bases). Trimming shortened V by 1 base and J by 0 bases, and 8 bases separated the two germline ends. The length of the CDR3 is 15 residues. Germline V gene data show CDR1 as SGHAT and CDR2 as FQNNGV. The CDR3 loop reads CASSLGGTSTDTQYF. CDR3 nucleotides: TGTGCCAGCAGCTTAGGGGGGACAAGCACAGATACGCAGTATTTT.

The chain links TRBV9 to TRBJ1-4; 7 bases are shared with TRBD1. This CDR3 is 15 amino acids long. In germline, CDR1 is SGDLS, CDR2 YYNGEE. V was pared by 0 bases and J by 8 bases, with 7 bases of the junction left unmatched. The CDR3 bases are TGTGCCAGCAGCGTAGGAGGGGGCTGGGGGGAAAAACTGTTTTTT. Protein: CASSVGGGWGEKLFF.

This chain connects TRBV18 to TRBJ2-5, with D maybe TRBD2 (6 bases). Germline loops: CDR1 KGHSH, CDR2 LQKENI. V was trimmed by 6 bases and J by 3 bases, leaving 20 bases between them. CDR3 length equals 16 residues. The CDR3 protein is CASSRTLGLEEETQYF. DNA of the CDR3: TGTGCCAGCTCCCGCACCTTGGGACTGGAAGAAGAGACCCAGTACTTC.

The CDR3 is CASSYTSTGLDTQYF. CDR3 DNA sequence: TGTGCCAGCAGTTACACGTCGACAGGGCTAGATACGCAGTATTTT. The V call is TRBV6-5, the J call TRBJ2-3, with 7 bases aligning to TRBD1. Germline loops: CDR1 MNHEY, CDR2 SVGAGI. This CDR3 is built from 15 residues. Trimming at V came to 2 bases and at J to 5 bases, leaving 7 bases not matched to a gene.

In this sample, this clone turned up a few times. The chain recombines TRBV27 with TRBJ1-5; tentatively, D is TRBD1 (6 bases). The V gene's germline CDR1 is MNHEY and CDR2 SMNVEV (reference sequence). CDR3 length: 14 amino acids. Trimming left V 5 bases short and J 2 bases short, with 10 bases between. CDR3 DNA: TGTGCCAGCAGTGGGACAAACCGCAATCAGCCCCAGCATTTT. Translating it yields CASSGTNRNQPQHF.

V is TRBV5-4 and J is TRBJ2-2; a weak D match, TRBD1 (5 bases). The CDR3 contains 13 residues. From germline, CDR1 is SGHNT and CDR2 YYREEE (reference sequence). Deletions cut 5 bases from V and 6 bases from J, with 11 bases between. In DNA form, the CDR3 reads TGTGCCAGCAGGGGCAGGGTGGCCGGGGAGCTGTTTTTT. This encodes CASRGRVAGELFF.

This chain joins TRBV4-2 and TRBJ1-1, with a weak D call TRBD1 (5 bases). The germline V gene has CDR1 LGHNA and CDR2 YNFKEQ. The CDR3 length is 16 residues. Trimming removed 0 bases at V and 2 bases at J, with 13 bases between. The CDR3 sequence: CASSQDRWTSNTEAFF. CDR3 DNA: TGTGCCAGCAGCCAAGATCGTTGGACAAGCAACACTGAAGCTTTCTTT.

CDR3 in DNA: TGTGCCAGCAGCTTCGAGCCAGGGTTCGCAGATACGCAGTATTTT. It yields the protein CASSFEPGFADTQYF. The V and J genes are TRBV5-4 and TRBJ2-3, with D possibly being TRBD1 (5 bases). Germline CDR1 SGHNT, CDR2 YYREEE (reference sequence). CDR3 length equals 15 residues. Trimming took 2 bases from V and 4 from J, leaving 14 bases between them.

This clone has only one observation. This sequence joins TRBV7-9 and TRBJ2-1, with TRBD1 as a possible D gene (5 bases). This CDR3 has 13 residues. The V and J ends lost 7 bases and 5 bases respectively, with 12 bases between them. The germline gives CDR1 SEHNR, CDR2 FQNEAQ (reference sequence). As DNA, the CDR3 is TGTGCCAGCACCCCCCAGGGCAACAATGAGCAGTTCTTC. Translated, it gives CASTPQGNNEQFF.

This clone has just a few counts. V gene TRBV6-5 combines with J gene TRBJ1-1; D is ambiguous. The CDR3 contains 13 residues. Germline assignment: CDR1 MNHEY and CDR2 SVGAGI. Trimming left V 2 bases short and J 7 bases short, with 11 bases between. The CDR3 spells CASSYGWADEAFF. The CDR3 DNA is TGTGCCAGCAGTTACGGCTGGGCTGATGAAGCTTTCTTT.

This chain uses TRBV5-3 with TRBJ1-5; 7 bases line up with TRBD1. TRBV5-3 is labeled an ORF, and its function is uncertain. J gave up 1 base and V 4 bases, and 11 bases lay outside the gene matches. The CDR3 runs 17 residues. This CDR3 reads CARSPLPHRGSNQPQHF. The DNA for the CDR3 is TGTGCCAGAAGCCCGTTACCACACAGGGGAAGCAATCAGCCCCAGCATTTT.

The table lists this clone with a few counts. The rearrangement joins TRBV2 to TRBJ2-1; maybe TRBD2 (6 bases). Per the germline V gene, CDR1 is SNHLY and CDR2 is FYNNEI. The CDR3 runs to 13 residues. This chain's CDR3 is CAWAGSSYNEQFF. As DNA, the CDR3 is TGTGCTTGGGCGGGGAGCTCCTACAATGAGCAGTTCTTC.

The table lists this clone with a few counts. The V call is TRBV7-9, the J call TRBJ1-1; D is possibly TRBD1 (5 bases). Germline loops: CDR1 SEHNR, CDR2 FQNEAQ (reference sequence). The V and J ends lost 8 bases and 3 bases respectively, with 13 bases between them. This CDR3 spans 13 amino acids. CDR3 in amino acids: CASVGEGHTEAFF. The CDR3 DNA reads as TGTGCCAGCGTAGGGGAAGGGCACACTGAAGCTTTCTTT.

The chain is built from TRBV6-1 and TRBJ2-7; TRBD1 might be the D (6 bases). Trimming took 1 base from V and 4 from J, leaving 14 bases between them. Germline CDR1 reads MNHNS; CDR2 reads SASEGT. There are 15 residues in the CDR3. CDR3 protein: CASSEGAGVGYEQYF. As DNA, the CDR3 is TGTGCCAGCAGTGAAGGGGCAGGGGTTGGGTACGAGCAGTACTTC.

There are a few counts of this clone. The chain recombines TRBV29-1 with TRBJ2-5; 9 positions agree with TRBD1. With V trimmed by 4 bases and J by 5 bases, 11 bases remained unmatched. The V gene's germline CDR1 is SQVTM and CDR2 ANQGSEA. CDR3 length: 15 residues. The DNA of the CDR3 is TGCAGCGTTGTAAATCCGGGACAGGGATTGGAGACCCAGTACTTC. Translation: CSVVNPGQGLETQYF. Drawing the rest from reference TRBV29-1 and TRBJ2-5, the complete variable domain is SAVISQKPSRDICQRGTSLTIQCQVDSQVTMMFWYRQQPGQSLTLIATANQGSEATYESGFVIDKFPISRPNLTFSTLTVSNMSPEDSSIYLCSVVNPGQGLETQYFGPGTRLLVL.

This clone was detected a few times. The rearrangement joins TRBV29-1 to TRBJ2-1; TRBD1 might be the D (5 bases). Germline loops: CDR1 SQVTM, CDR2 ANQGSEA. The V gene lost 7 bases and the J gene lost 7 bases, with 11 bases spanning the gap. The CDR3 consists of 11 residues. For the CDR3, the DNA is TGCAGCGGGGTTCAGGGTAATGAGCAGTTCTTC. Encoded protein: CSGVQGNEQFF.

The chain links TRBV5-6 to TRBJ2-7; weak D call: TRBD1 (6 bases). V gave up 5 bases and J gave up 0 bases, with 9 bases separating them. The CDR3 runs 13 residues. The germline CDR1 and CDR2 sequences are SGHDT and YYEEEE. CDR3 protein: CASSTGSSYEQYF. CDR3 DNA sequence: TGTGCCAGCAGTACAGGGAGCTCCTACGAGCAGTACTTC.

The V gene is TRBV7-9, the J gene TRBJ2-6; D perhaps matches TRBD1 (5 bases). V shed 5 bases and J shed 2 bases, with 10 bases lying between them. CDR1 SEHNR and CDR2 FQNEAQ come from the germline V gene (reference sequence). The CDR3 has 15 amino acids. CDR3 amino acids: CASSPQGAGANVLTF. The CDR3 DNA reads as TGTGCCAGCAGCCCTCAGGGTGCTGGGGCCAACGTCCTGACTTTC. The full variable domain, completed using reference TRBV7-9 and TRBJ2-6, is DTGVSQNPRHKITKRGQNVTFRCDPISEHNRLYWYRQTLGQGPEFLTYFQNEAQLEKSRLLSDRFSAERPKGSFSTLEIQRTEQGDSAMYLCASSPQGAGANVLTFGAGSRLTVL.

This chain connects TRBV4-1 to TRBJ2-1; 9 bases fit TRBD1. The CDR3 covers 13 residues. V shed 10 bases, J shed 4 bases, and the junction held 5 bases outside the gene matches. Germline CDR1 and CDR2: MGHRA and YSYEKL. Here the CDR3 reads CATAGQGYNEQFF. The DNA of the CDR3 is TGCGCCACCGCGGGACAGGGATACAATGAGCAGTTCTTC.

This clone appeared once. This CDR3 reads CAGPGLVQETQYF. DNA for the CDR3: TGTGCCGGACCCGGACTAGTACAAGAGACCCAGTACTTC. The chain links TRBV2 to TRBJ2-5; 7 bases agree with TRBD2. The CDR3 sequence is 13 residues long. Germline V CDR1 and CDR2: SNHLY, FYNNEI. Losses at the gene ends were 11 bases for V and 2 bases for J; bases not matched to a gene: 8.

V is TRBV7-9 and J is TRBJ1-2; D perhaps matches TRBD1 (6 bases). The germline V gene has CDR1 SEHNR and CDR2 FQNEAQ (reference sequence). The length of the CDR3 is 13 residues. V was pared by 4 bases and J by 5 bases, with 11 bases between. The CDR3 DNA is TGTGCCAGCAGCTCTTCAGGGGAATATGGCTACACCTTC. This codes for CASSSSGEYGYTF.

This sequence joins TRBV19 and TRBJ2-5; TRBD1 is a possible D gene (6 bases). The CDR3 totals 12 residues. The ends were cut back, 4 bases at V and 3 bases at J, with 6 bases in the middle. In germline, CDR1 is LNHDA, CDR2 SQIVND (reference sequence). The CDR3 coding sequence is TGTGCCAGTAGTACAGGGGAAGAGACCCAGTACTTC. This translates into CASSTGEETQYF.

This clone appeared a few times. The CDR3 region has the DNA TGTGCCAGCAGCTCTTGGGACATCCCTGAAAAACTGTTTTTT. This gives the protein CASSSWDIPEKLFF. This rearrangement joins TRBV7-3 to TRBJ1-4, with D possibly TRBD1 on 6 matching bases. CDR1 is SGHTA and CDR2 is FQGTGA in the germline V gene. V was cut by 4 bases and J by 7 bases, with 13 bases left in between. This CDR3 comprises 14 residues.

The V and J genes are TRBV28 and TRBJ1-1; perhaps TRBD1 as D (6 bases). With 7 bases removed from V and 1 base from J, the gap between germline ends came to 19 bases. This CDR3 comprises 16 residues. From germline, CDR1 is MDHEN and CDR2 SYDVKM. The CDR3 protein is CASTPPVTGRNTEAFF. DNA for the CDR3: TGTGCCAGCACCCCCCCGGTCACAGGGAGGAACACTGAAGCTTTCTTT.